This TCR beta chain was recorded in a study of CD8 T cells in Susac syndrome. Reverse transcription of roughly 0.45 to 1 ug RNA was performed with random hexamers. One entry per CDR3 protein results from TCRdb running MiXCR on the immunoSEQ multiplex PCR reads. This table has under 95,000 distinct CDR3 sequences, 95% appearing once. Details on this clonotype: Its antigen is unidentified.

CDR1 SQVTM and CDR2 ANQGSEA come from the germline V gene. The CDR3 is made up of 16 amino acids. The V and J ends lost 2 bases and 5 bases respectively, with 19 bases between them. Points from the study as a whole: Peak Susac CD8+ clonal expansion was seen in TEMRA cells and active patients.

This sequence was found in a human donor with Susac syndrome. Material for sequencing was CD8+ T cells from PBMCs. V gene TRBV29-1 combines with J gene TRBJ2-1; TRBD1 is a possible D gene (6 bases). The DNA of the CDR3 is TGCAGCGTTGAAATTAGACAGGTTCGGGTCCACAATGAGCAGTTCTTC. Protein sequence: CSVEIRQVRVHNEQFF.